The next 16 T cell receptor beta chains were all read from a single sample in a study of control samples from healthy donors and cancer patients. Assay used: immunoSEQ multiplex PCR; TCRdb lists only in-frame clones, some missing. The profile shows 120,000 to 150,000 clones, 89% of them singletons. Input material: blood. These receptors all stem from a man aged 30 to 45 in good health.

CDR3 protein: CASSPNAGQGNGYTF. The CDR3 DNA reads as TGTGCCAGCAGTCCCAACGCTGGGCAGGGTAATGGCTACACCTTC. V gene TRBV6-5 combines with J gene TRBJ1-2; the D gene is possibly TRBD1 (5 bases). Trimming cost V 5 bases and J 6 bases, with 19 bases left between them. Germline CDR1 and CDR2: MNHEY and SVGAGI. This CDR3 has 15 residues.

This chain joins TRBV7-9 and TRBJ2-1; perhaps D is TRBD1 or TRBD2 (5 bases each). The CDR3 consists of 15 residues. V was pared by 5 bases and J by 7 bases, with 18 bases between. Per the germline V gene, CDR1 is SEHNR and CDR2 is FQNEAQ (reference sequence). CDR3 protein: CASSLSGAWANEQFF. CDR3 DNA: TGTGCCAGCAGCCTGTCCGGGGCGTGGGCGAATGAGCAGTTCTTC.

In its sample, this clone was seen once. The J gene is TRBJ1-3, the V gene TRBV9; no firm D call. Trimming left V 0 bases short and J 0 bases short, with 13 bases between. CDR1 is SGDLS and CDR2 is YYNGEE in the germline V gene. The CDR3 runs to 17 residues. CDR3 bases: TGTGCCAGCAGCGTAGTCGGGAACAGTATCTCTGGAAACACCATATATTTT. Its protein product is CASSVVGNSISGNTIYF.

CDR3: CASSFAGTGSYEQYF. As DNA, the CDR3 is TGTGCCAGCAGCTTCGCCGGGACAGGCTCCTACGAGCAGTACTTC. V is TRBV11-1 and J is TRBJ2-7; 8 bases are shared with TRBD1. The trim removed 3 bases at V and 0 bases at J, leaving 4 bases unmatched. Germline CDR1 is SGHAT and CDR2 is FQDESV (reference sequence). The CDR3 is 15 residues long.

The chain is built from TRBV7-2 and TRBJ1-2; D gene unclear. Between the trimmed V and J ends, which lost 1 base and 6 bases, there was a span of 15 bases. CDR1 and CDR2 from the germline V gene are SGHTA and FQGNSA. This CDR3 has 15 residues. This CDR3 is CASSLDGAAHNGYTF. Here the CDR3 DNA reads TGTGCCAGCAGCTTAGATGGCGCGGCCCATAATGGCTACACCTTC.

The chain recombines TRBV24-1 with TRBJ2-5; 8 bases align to TRBD2. The CDR3 is 14 residues long. Unmatched junction bases numbered 3, after V lost 2 bases and J lost 5 bases. The germline V gene encodes CDR1 KGHDR and CDR2 SFDVKD. CDR3 region: CATSDSGGRETQYF. For the CDR3, the DNA is TGTGCCACCAGTGATTCGGGGGGGAGGGAGACCCAGTACTTC.

The chain uses TRBV7-3 and TRBJ2-1; D may be TRBD2 (6 bases). There are 15 residues in the CDR3. Trimming took off 1 base at V and 5 bases at J, with 12 bases between the two ends. CDR1 and CDR2 from the germline V gene are SGHTA and FQGTGA. CDR3 bases: TGTGCCAGCAGCTTAATAGCTAGCGTTAACAATGAGCAGTTCTTC. As protein: CASSLIASVNNEQFF.

V usage is TRBV5-1 and J usage is TRBJ2-7; D is perhaps TRBD1 (5 bases). Germline V lookup: CDR1 SGHRS, CDR2 YFSETQ. The CDR3 runs to 14 residues. Deletions cut 2 bases from V and 5 bases from J, with 14 bases between. DNA for the CDR3: TGCGCCAGCAGCTTCCTGGGGCCGACGGACGAGCAGTACTTC. This sequence encodes CASSFLGPTDEQYF. Drawing the rest from reference TRBV5-1 and TRBJ2-7, the complete variable domain is KAGVTQTPRYLIKTRGQQVTLSCSPISGHRSVSWYQQTPGQGLQFLFEYFSETQRNKGNFPGRFSGRQFSNSRSEMNVSTLELGDSALYLCASSFLGPTDEQYFGPGTRLTVT.

The gene calls are TRBV11-2 and TRBJ2-5; TRBD1 aligns across 7 bases. With V trimmed by 1 base and J by 1 base, 6 bases remained unmatched. CDR3 length: 16 amino acids. Germline V gene data show CDR1 as SGHAT and CDR2 as FQNNGV. The CDR3 sequence: CASSLGQGRSQETQYF. The DNA for the CDR3 is TGTGCCAGCAGCTTAGGACAGGGCAGAAGCCAAGAGACCCAGTACTTC.

This chain connects TRBV27 to TRBJ1-5, with D uncertain. Germline-derived CDR1 and CDR2 are MNHEY and SMNVEV (reference sequence). V was cut by 5 bases and J by 9 bases, with 14 bases left in between. The CDR3 runs 13 residues. CDR3 bases: TGTGCCAGCAGTCCCCTAGGAAACGGGCCCCAGCATTTT. It translates to CASSPLGNGPQHF.

The chain has TRBV4-2 and TRBJ1-1; possibly TRBD1 for D (6 bases). The CDR3 is made up of 15 amino acids. Germline lookup yields CDR1 LGHNA and CDR2 YNFKEQ. V lost 0 bases, J lost 1 base, and 9 bases lay in between. The CDR3 spells CASSQEGRGNTEAFF. Here the CDR3 DNA reads TGTGCCAGCAGCCAAGAGGGCAGGGGGAACACTGAAGCTTTCTTT.

The V and J genes are TRBV2 and TRBJ2-5; 12 nucleotides line up with TRBD2. The trim removed 6 bases at V and 5 bases at J, leaving 13 bases unmatched. The length of the CDR3 is 17 residues. CDR1 and CDR2 from the germline V gene are SNHLY and FYNNEI. The CDR3 DNA reads TGTGCCAGCAGACAAAGGTCTAGCGGGGGGGCCATCGAGACCCAGTACTTC. Translated: CASRQRSSGGAIETQYF.

This clone was detected once. The rearrangement uses TRBV7-3 and TRBJ2-3; 10 bases align to TRBD2. Germline V gives CDR1 SGHTA, CDR2 FQGTGA. V was clipped by 1 base and J by 0 bases; unmatched bases: 7. This CDR3 contains 18 residues. CDR3 bases: TGTGCCAGCAGCTTAATGCCTAGCGGGGGCACTAGCACAGATACGCAGTATTTT. Its translation: CASSLMPSGGTSTDTQYF. Looking up the rest from reference TRBV7-3 and TRBJ2-3 gives the full variable domain: GAGVSQTPSNKVTEKGKYVELRCDPISGHTALYWYRQSLGQGPEFLIYFQGTGAADDSGLPNDRFFAVRPEGSVSTLKIQRTERGDSAVYLCASSLMPSGGTSTDTQYFGPGTRLTVL.

The V and J genes are TRBV27 and TRBJ2-1, with D perhaps matching TRBD2 (6 bases). This CDR3 region has 12 residues. CDR1 MNHEY and CDR2 SMNVEV come from the germline V gene (reference sequence). Trimming shortened V by 9 bases and J by 7 bases, and 13 bases separated the two germline ends. The CDR3 is CASGGVANEQFF. CDR3 DNA sequence: TGTGCCAGTGGAGGGGTTGCTAATGAGCAGTTCTTC.

V is TRBV3-1 (or the pseudogene TRBV3-2) and J is TRBJ1-6; unclear D gene. The CDR3 loop spans 16 amino acids. V dropped 0 bases and J dropped 7 bases, with 13 bases sitting between them. Germline CDR1 LGHDT, CDR2 YNNKEL (reference sequence). The CDR3 loop reads CASSQEECSSNSPLHF. In nucleotides, the CDR3 is TGTGCCAGCAGCCAAGAGGAATGCAGCTCGAATTCACCCCTCCACTTT.

The chain links TRBV4-2 to TRBJ2-7, with TRBD2 identical over 14 bases. V was clipped by 0 bases and J by 5 bases; unmatched bases: 9. Germline CDR1 is LGHNA and CDR2 is YNFKEQ. The length of the CDR3 is 18 residues. This chain's CDR3 is CASSQDWNGLAGGDEQYF. The CDR3 DNA reads TGTGCCAGCAGCCAAGATTGGAACGGACTAGCGGGGGGAGACGAGCAGTACTTC.